The T cell receptor (beta chain) described here comes from a study of blood T cells in healthy people across ages. Through a sample-barcoded 5' primer and a J-beta primer mix, a second PCR was run for roughly 7 to 12 cycles. No fewer than 2.5 million CDR3-containing paired-end reads came from each sample. TCRdb re-derived calls from the 5' RACE reads in MiXCR, one entry per CDR3 protein. This repertoire shows about 1.5 million distinct CDR3 sequences, roughly 40% found once; its top ten account for approximately 7.9%. Study-wide points: Fewer expanded clones and more diversity marked long-lived versus aged donors. Unsorted PBMCs blocked a conclusive comparison of naive and antigen-experienced cells.

A word on this clonotype: Its antigen is not known.

V shed 0 bases and J shed 3 bases, with 13 bases lying between them. Germline CDR1 and CDR2: SGHKS and YYEKEE (reference sequence). The CDR3 contains 15 residues. This receptor was taken from a young woman in good health. The genes are TRBV5-5 and TRBJ2-7, with D perhaps TRBD1 (6 bases). The sample comprised blood. The CDR3, as DNA: TGTGCCAGCAGCTTGGAATCAGCAGGGGACTACGAGCAGTACTTC. It specifies CASSLESAGDYEQYF.